The clone carrying this TCR beta chain came up a few times. The sample originates from a study of T-cell memory formation after mild COVID-19. Trimming stripped 0 bases from V and 7 bases from J, with 10 bases between. Germline CDR1 is SGHAT and CDR2 is FQNNGV. The CDR3 consists of 13 residues. Using its own MiXCR run on the 5' RACE reads, TCRdb lists one record per CDR3 protein. The profile covers fewer than 700,000 distinct CDR3 sequences, with about 20% appearing a single time and approximately 8.4% taken by the ten largest. The receptor comes from an adult woman who had mild COVID-19 (a few samples of this study predate the infection). Cell type and time point are not known. The J gene is TRBJ2-7, the V gene TRBV11-2; TRBD1 or TRBD2 may be the D gene (5 bases each). The sample was PBMCs or a T cell subset sorted from them (not recorded which). This chain's CDR3 is CASSLEFGGEQYF. The DNA for the CDR3 is TGTGCCAGCAGCTTAGAGTTTGGGGGTGAGCAGTACTTC.